The sample holds many counts of the clone carrying this T cell receptor (beta chain). The antigen remains undetermined. As the template, RNA transcripts were used to amplify TCR beta CDR3 regions. Scientists carried out first-round RT-PCR using HTBI primers and then a second-round multiplex PCR. Via MiXCR, TCRdb re-called the multiplex PCR reads, giving one row per CDR3 protein. Among a few hundred thousand distinct CDR3 sequences, 15% were seen once, and the ten largest hold about 7%. Diagnostic conclusions were grounded in clinical symptoms, serum thyroxine, TRAb, thyroid ultrasound and orbital computed tomography. Between the trimmed V and J ends, which lost 3 bases and 2 bases, there was a span of 11 bases. CDR1 SGHRS and CDR2 YFSETQ come from the germline V gene. The CDR3 runs to 14 residues. This sample was included in a study of Graves' ophthalmopathy and Graves' hyperthyroidism. Study-wide points: Sensitivity of around 85% and specificity of 65% to 83% were achieved when a 13-signature model separated ophthalmopathy from stable hyperthyroidism. The model forecast ophthalmopathy progression, reaching about 70% sensitivity and less than 75% specificity.

The rearrangement links TRBV5-1 to TRBJ1-2, with D unclear. The origin of this receptor is a woman aged 18-29 years with stable Graves' hyperthyroidism. Sequences were obtained from peripheral blood. The CDR3 nucleotides are TGCGCCAGCAGCTCCCCGACGGAAAACTATGGCTACACCTTC. Protein product: CASSSPTENYGYTF. The full variable domain, its missing parts supplied by reference TRBV5-1 and TRBJ1-2, is KAGVTQTPRYLIKTRGQQVTLSCSPISGHRSVSWYQQTPGQGLQFLFEYFSETQRNKGNFPGRFSGRQFSNSRSEMNVSTLELGDSALYLCASSSPTENYGYTFGSGTRLTVV.